This T cell receptor (beta chain) was sequenced for a study of blood T cell repertoires in COVID-19. Across the study: Nucleic acid was either cDNA or gDNA, and it came from T cells, B-cell-depleted T cells, or PBMCs.

Method: immunoSEQ multiplex PCR; TCRdb's copy keeps in-frame clones and lacks some. The table records 330,000 or so clones, 92% of them present only once. Participants were aged about 18 to 89 years from about two dozen US areas. Assignment of participants to cohorts was predicated upon participant-reported clinical history. Recovery among Cohort 3 donors was established by two negative PCRs, clearance, or symptom resolution. J was trimmed by 3 bases and V by 5 bases; bases with no gene match: 6. Looked up from germline, CDR1 is SGDLS and CDR2 is YYNGEE. The CDR3 spans 16 residues. The TCR sequence derives from a woman aged 25-40 years who had recovered from COVID-19. Material for sequencing was PBMCs or T cells enriched from blood (not recorded which). The chain employs TRBV9 and TRBJ2-3, with 13 bases fitting TRBD2. This chain's CDR3 is CASSATSGGTTDTQYF. The CDR3 bases are TGTGCCAGCAGTGCGACTAGCGGGGGGACAACAGATACGCAGTATTTT. The full variable domain, in which reference TRBV9 and TRBJ2-3 provide the parts outside the CDR3, is DSGVTQTPKHLITATGQRVTLRCSPRSGDLSVYWYQQSLDQGLQFLIQYYNGEERAKGNILERFSAQQFPDLHSELNLSSLELGDSALYFCASSATSGGTTDTQYFGPGTRLTVL.